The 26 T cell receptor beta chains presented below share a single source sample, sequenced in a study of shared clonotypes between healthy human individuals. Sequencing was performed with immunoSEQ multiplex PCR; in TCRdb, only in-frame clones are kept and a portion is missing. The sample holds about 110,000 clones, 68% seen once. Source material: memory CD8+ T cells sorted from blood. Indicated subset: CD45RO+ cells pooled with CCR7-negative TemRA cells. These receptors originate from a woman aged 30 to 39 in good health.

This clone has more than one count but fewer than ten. The CDR3 DNA reads as TGTGCCATCAGTGAGTCCGTAGCGGGAGGGTCATCCTCCGGCTCCTACAATGAGCAGTTCTTC. Translating it yields CAISESVAGGSSSGSYNEQFF. This chain uses TRBV10-3 with TRBJ2-1, with 11 bases that match TRBD2. The CDR3 is 21 residues long. Germline values: CDR1 ENHRY, CDR2 SYGVKD. V gave up 0 bases and J gave up 0 bases; unmatched junction bases: 13.

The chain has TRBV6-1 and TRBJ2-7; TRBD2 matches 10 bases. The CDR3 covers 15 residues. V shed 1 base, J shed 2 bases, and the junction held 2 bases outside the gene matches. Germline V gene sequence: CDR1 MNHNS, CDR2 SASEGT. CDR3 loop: CASSEETSGPYEQYF. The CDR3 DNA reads TGTGCCAGCAGTGAAGAGACTAGCGGGCCCTACGAGCAGTACTTC.

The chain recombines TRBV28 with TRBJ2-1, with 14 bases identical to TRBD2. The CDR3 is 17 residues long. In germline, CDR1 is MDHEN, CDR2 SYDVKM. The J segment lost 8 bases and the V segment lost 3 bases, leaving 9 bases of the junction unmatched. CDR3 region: CASSFPLPGLAGDEQFF. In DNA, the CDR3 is TGTGCCAGCAGTTTTCCCCTCCCGGGACTAGCGGGAGATGAGCAGTTCTTC. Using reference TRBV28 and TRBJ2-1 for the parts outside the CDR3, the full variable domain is DVKVTQSSRYLVKRTGEKVFLECVQDMDHENMFWYRQDPGLGLRLIYFSYDVKMKEKGDIPEGYSVSREKKERFSLILESASTNQTSMYLCASSFPLPGLAGDEQFFGPGTRLTVL.

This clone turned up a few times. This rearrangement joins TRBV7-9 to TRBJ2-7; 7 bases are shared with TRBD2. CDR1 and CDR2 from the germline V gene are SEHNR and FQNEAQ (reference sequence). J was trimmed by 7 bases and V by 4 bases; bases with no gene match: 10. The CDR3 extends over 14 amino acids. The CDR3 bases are TGTGCCAGCAGCTACGGACTAGACCCAGGGGAGCAGTACTTC. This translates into CASSYGLDPGEQYF.

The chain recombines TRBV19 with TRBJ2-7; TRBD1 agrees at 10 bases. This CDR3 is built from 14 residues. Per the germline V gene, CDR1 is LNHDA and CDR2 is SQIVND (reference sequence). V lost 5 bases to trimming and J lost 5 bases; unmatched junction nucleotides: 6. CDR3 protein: CASSPRQGANEQYF. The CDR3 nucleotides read TGTGCCAGTAGTCCGCGACAGGGGGCCAACGAGCAGTACTTC. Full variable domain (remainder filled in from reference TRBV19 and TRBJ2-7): DGGITQSPKYLFRKEGQNVTLSCEQNLNHDAMYWYRQDPGQGLRLIYYSQIVNDFQKGDIAEGYSVSREKKESFPLTVTSAQKNPTAFYLCASSPRQGANEQYFGPGTRLTVT.

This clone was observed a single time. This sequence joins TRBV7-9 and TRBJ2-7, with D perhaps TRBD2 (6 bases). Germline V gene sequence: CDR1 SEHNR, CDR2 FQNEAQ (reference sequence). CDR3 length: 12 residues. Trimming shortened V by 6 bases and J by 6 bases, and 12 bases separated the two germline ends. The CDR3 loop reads CASSPSVAEQYF. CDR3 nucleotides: TGTGCCAGCAGTCCTAGCGTGGCCGAGCAGTACTTC.

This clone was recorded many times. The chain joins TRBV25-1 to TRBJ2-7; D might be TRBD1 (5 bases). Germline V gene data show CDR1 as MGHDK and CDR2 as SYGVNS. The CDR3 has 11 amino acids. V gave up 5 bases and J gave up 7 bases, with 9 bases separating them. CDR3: CASSNHREQYF. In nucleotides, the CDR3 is TGTGCCAGCAGTAACCACAGGGAGCAGTACTTC.

The CDR3 spells CASSQNRMTFEETQYF. CDR3 DNA: TGTGCCAGCAGCCAAAATCGGATGACTTTCGAAGAGACCCAGTACTTC. J is TRBJ2-5 and V is TRBV13; D not resolved. V lost 5 bases and J lost 3, with 19 bases in between. The CDR3 runs 16 residues. Germline CDR1 PRHDT, CDR2 FYEKMQ (reference sequence).

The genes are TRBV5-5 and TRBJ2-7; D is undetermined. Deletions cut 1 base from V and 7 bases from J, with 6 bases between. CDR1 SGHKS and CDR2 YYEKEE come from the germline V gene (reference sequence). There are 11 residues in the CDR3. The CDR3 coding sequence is TGTGCCAGCAGCTTGTCATCAGAGCAGTACTTC. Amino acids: CASSLSSEQYF.

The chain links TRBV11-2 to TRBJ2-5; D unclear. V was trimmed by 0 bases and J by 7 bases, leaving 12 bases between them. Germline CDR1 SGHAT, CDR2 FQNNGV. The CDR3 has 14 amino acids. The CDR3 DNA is TGTGCCAGCAGCTTAGATATAATTGGTCCGACCCAGTACTTC. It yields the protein CASSLDIIGPTQYF. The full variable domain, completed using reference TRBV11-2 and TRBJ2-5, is EAGVAQSPRYKIIEKRQSVAFWCNPISGHATLYWYQQILGQGPKLLIQFQNNGVVDDSQLPKDRFSAERLKGVDSTLKIQPAKLEDSAVYLCASSLDIIGPTQYFGPGTRLLVL.

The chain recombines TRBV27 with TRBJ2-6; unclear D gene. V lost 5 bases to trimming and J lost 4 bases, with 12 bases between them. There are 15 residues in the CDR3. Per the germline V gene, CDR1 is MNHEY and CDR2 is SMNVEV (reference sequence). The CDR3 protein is CASSPGWSGANVLTF. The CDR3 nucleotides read TGTGCCAGCAGTCCCGGATGGTCCGGGGCCAACGTCCTGACTTTC.

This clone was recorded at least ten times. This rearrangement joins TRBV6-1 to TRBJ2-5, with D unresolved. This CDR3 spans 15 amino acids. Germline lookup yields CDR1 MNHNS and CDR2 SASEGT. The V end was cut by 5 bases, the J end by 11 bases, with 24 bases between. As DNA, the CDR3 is TGTGCCAGCAGTTTTGACATCCCTTGGGATAACAAGCAGTACTTC. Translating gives CASSFDIPWDNKQYF.

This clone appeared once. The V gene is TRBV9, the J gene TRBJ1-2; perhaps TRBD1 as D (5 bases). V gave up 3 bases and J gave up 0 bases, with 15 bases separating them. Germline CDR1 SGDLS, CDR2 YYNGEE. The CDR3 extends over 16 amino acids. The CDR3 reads CASSGFGAQANYGYTF. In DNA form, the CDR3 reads TGTGCCAGCAGCGGGTTCGGGGCTCAAGCTAACTATGGCTACACCTTC.

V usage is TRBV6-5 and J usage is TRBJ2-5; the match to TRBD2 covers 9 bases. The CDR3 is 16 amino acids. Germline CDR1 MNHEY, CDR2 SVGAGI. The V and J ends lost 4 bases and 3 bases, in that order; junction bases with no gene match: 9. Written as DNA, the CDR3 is TGTGCCAGCAGTTTCAATAGCGGGAGTGGAGAAGAGACCCAGTACTTC. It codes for CASSFNSGSGEETQYF.

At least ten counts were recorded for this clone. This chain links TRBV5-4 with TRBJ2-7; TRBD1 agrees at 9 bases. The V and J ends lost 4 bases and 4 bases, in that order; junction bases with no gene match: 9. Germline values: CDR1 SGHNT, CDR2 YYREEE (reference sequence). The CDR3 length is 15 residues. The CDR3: CASSVDRDRVYEQYF. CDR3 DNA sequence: TGTGCCAGCAGCGTCGACCGGGACAGGGTTTACGAGCAGTACTTC.

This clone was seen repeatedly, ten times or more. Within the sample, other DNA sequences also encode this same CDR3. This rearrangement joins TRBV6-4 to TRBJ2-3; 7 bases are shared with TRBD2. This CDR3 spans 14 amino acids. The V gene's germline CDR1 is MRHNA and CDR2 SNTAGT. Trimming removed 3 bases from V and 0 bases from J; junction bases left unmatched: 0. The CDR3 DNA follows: TGTGCCAGCAGTGAGCGGGGGAGCACAGATACGCAGTATTTT. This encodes CASSERGSTDTQYF.

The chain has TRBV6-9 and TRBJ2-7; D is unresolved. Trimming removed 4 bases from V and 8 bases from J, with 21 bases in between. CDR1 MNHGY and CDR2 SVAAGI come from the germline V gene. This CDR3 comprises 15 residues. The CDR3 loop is CASSFDIPWDNKQYF. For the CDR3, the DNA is TGTGCCAGCAGTTTTGACATCCCTTGGGATAACAAGCAGTACTTC.

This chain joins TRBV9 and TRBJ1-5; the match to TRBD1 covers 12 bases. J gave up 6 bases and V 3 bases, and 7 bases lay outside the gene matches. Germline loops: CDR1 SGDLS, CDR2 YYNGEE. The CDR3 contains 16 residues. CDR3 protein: CASSAGTGGRGQPQHF. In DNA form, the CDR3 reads TGTGCCAGCAGCGCCGGGACAGGGGGCCGGGGTCAGCCCCAGCATTTT.

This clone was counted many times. The CDR3 reads CASSLTAEGYNEQFF. The CDR3 region has the DNA TGCGCCAGCAGCCTTACTGCAGAGGGATACAATGAGCAGTTCTTC. The chain couples TRBV5-1 to TRBJ2-1, with D maybe TRBD2 (5 bases). Germline CDR1 is SGHRS and CDR2 is YFSETQ. The V gene lost 4 bases and the J gene lost 4 bases, with 15 bases spanning the gap. The CDR3 contains 15 residues.

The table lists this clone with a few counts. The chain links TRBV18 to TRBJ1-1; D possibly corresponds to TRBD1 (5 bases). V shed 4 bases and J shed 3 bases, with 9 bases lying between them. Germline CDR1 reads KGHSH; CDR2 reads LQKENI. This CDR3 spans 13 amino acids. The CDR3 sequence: CASSLGADTEAFF. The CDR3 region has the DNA TGTGCCAGCTCACTCGGGGCGGACACTGAAGCTTTCTTT.

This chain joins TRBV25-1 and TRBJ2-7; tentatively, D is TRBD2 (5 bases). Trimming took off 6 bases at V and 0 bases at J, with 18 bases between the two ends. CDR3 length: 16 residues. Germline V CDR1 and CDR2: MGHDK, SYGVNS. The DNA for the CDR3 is TGTGCCAGCAGAATGAGGACTTCCCATTCCTCCTACGAGCAGTACTTC. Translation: CASRMRTSHSSYEQYF.

The CDR3 DNA sequence: TGCGCCAGCAGCTTGGGACAGGGGTTCACCGAGCAGTACTTC. It specifies CASSLGQGFTEQYF. This chain uses TRBV5-1 with TRBJ2-7; 8 nucleotides align to TRBD1. This CDR3 is built from 14 residues. The V gene end was trimmed by 0 bases and the J gene end by 6 bases; junction bases not matched to a gene: 5. Germline loops: CDR1 SGHRS, CDR2 YFSETQ.

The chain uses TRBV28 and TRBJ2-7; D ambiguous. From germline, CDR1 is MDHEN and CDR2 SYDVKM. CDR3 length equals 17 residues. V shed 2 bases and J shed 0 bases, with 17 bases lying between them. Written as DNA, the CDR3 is TGTGCCAGCAGTTTACGAGTGCGCGAATCAAGCTCCTACGAGCAGTACTTC. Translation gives CASSLRVRESSSYEQYF.

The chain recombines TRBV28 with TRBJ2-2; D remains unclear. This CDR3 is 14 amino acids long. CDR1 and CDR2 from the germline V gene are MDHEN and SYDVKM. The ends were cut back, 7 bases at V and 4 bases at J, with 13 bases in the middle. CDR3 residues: CASTVIMGTGELFF. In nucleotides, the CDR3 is TGTGCCAGCACTGTGATAATGGGCACCGGGGAGCTGTTTTTT.

The CDR3, as DNA: TGCGCCAGCAGCTGGGACTGGCGGAGCTCCTACAATGAGCAGTTCTTC. Amino acids: CASSWDWRSSYNEQFF. The rearrangement joins TRBV5-1 to TRBJ2-1, with D perhaps matching TRBD2 (6 bases). The CDR3 totals 16 residues. Germline V lookup: CDR1 SGHRS, CDR2 YFSETQ. The V and J ends lost 3 bases and 0 bases respectively, with 13 bases between them.

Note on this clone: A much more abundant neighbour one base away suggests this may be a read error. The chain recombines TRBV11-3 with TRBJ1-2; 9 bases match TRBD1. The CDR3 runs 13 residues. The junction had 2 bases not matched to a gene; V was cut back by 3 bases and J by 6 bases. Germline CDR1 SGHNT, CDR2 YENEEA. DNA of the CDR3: TGTGCCAGCAGCTTGGGGACAGGGAATGGCTACACCTTC. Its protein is CASSLGTGNGYTF. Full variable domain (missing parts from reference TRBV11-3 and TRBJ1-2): EAGVVQSPRYKIIEKKQPVAFWCNPISGHNTLYWYLQNLGQGPELLIRYENEEAVDDSQLPKDRFSAERLKGVDSTLKIQPAELGDSAVYLCASSLGTGNGYTFGSGTRLTVV.